A selection of T cell receptor beta chains follows, all from one sample in a study of control samples from healthy donors and cancer patients. Some clones are missing from TCRdb's copy, which holds only in-frame ones; the method was immunoSEQ multiplex PCR. The sample has some 76,000 clones; about nine tenths are singletons. What was sequenced was PBMCs. These receptors were taken from a woman between 50 and 59 years old with colorectal cancer. Each CDR3 is given with its conserved first and last residue. The D gene is left open where the match is weak. For some rows the clone size is stated as once, few or many, or as a class when expanded; others skip it.

size,V,D,J,CDR3,DNA
-,TRBV7-9,-,TRBJ2-5,CASSWLRDQETQYF,TGTGCCAGCAGCTGGCTACGGGACCAAGAGACCCAGTACTTC
few,TRBV3-1/TRBV3-2,-,TRBJ2-3,CASSPWTGTDTQYF,TGTGCCAGCAGCCCCTGGACAGGCACAGATACGCAGTATTTT
-,TRBV5-3,TRBD1,TRBJ1-1,CARSSDQGAEDTEAFF,TGTGCCAGAAGCTCAGATCAGGGGGCCGAAGACACTGAAGCTTTCTTT
-,TRBV19,-,TRBJ1-1,CASSMGGKASMNTEAFF,TGTGCCAGTAGTATGGGGGGAAAGGCGTCCATGAACACTGAAGCTTTCTTT
-,TRBV19,-,TRBJ1-5,CASSMGSGHQPQHF,TGTGCCAGTAGTATGGGGTCGGGACATCAGCCCCAGCATTTT
-,TRBV7-3,-,TRBJ2-5,CASSSDHQETQYF,TGTGCCAGCAGCTCCGACCACCAAGAGACCCAGTACTTC
-,TRBV2,-,TRBJ1-2,CASGDGPRIYGYTF,TGTGCCAGCGGAGACGGCCCAAGAATCTATGGCTACACCTTC
-,TRBV7-2,-,TRBJ1-2,CASSLATASQEGGYTF,TGTGCCAGCAGCTTAGCCACAGCTTCTCAGGAGGGGGGCTACACCTTC
-,TRBV11-1,-,TRBJ1-1,CASSFGQTNTEAFF,TGTGCCAGCAGCTTCGGACAGACGAACACTGAAGCTTTCTTT
-,TRBV7-3,TRBD1,TRBJ2-1,CASSRTGAYNEQFF,TGTGCCAGCAGCCGCACAGGGGCCTACAATGAGCAGTTCTTC
-,TRBV19,-,TRBJ2-3,CATRQSSTDTQYF,TGTGCCACCCGACAGTCTAGCACAGATACGCAGTATTTT
-,TRBV7-2,TRBD2,TRBJ2-5,CASSFQRLAGGQETQYF,TGTGCCAGCAGCTTCCAAAGACTAGCGGGGGGCCAAGAGACCCAGTACTTC